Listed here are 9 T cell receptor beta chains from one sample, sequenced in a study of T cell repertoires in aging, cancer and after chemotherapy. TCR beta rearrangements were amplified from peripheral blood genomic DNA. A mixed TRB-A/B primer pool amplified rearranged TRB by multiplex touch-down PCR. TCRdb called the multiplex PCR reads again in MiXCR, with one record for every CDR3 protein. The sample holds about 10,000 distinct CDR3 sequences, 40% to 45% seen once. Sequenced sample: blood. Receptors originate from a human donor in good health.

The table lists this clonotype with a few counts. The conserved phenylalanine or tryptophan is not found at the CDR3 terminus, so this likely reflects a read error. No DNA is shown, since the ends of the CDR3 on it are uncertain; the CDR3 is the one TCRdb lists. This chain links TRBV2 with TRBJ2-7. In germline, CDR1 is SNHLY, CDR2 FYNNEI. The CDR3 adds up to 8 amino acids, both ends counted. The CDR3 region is CASIAGHI.

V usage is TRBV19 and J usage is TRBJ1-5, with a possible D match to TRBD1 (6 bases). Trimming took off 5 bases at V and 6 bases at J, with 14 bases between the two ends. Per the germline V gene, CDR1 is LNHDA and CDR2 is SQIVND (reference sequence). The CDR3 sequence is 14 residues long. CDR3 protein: CASSQDSGRQPQHF. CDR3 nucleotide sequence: TGTGCCAGTAGTCAGGACAGTGGACGTCAGCCCCAGCATTTT.

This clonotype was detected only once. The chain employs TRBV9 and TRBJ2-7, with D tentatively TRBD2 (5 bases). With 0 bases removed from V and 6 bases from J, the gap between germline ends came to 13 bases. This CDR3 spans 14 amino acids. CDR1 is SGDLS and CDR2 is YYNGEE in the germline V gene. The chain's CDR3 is CASSVGGAWGEQYF. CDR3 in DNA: TGTGCCAGCAGCGTAGGGGGAGCTTGGGGCGAGCAGTACTTC.

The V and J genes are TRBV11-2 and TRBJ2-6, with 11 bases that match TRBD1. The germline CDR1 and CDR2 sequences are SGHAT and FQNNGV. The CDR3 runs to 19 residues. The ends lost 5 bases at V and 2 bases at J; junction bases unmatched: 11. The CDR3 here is CASSTDGGTGGAGANVLTF. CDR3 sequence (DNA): TGTGCCAGCAGCACAGACGGGGGGACAGGGGGAGCTGGGGCCAACGTCCTGACTTTC.

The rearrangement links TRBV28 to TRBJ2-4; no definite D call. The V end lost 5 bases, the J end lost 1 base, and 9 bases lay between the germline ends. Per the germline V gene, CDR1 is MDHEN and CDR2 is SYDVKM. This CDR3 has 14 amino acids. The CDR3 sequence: CASSVRSAKNIQYF. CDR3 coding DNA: TGTGCCAGCAGTGTCCGATCGGCCAAAAACATTCAGTACTTC.

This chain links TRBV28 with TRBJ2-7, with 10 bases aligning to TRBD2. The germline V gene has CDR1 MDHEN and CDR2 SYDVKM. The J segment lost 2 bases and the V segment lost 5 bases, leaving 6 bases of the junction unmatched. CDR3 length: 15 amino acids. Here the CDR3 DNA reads TGTGCCAGCAGTCGGACTAGCGGCCCTCCCTACGAGCAGTACGTC. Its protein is CASSRTSGPPYEQYV.

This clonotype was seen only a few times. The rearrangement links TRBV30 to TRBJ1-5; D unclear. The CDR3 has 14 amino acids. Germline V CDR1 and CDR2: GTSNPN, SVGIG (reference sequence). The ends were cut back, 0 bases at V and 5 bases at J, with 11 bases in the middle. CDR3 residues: CAWSVDVVYQPQHF. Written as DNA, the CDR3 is TGTGCCTGGAGTGTCGACGTCGTATATCAGCCCCAGCATTTT.

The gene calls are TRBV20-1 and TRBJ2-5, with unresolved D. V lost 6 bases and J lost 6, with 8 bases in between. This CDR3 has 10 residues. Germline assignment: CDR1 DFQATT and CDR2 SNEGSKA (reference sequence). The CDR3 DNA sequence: TGCAGTGCCATCGATAAGACCCAGTACTTC. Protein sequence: CSAIDKTQYF.

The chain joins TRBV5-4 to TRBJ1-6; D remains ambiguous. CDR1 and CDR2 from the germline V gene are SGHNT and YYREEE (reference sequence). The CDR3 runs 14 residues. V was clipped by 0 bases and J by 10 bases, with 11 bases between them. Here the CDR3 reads CASSLATARSPLHF. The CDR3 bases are TGTGCCAGCAGCTTGGCCACCGCTCGATCACCCCTCCACTTT.